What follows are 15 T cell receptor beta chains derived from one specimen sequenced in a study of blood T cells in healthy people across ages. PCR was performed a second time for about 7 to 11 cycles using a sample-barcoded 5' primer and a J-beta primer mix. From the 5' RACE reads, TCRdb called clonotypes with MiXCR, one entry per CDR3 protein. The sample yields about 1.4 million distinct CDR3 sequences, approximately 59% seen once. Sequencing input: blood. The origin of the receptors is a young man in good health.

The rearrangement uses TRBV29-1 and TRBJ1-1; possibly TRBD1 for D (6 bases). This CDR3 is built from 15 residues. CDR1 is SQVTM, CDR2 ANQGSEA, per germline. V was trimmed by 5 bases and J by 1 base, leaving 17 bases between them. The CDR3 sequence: CSVLRGGSGNTEAFF. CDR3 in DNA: TGCAGCGTTCTCAGGGGAGGAAGTGGGAACACTGAAGCTTTCTTT.

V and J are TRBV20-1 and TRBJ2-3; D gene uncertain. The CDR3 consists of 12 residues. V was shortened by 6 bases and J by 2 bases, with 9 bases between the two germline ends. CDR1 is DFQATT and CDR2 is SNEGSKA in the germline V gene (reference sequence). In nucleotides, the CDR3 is TGCAGTGCCAGTGATCCCACAGATACGCAGTATTTT. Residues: CSASDPTDTQYF.

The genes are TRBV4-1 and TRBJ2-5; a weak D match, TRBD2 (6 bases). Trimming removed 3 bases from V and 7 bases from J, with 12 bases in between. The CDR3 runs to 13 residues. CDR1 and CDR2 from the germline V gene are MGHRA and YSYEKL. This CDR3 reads CASSHRREGTQYF. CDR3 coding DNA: TGCGCCAGCAGCCACCGGAGGGAAGGGACCCAGTACTTC.

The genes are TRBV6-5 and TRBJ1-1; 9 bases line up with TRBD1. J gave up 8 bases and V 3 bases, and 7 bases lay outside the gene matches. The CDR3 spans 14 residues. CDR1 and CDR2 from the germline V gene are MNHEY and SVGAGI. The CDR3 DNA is TGTGCCAGCAGTTATGGCTGGGACAGGGTCGAAGCTTTCTTT. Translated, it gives CASSYGWDRVEAFF.

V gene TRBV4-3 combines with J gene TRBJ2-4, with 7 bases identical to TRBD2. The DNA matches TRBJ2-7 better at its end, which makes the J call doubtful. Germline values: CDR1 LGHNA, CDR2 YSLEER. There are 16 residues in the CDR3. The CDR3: CASSLERGPYPYEQYF. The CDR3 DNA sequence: TGCGCCAGCAGCCTCGAGCGGGGCCCATACCCGTACGAGCAGTACTTC.

The CDR3 protein is CASSKHGGEFNQPQHF. The DNA of the CDR3 is TGTGCCAGCAGCAAACACGGGGGAGAGTTCAATCAGCCCCAGCATTTT. This rearrangement joins TRBV21-1 to TRBJ1-5; TRBD1 was called by the table and not checked on the DNA. TRBV21-1 is flagged as a pseudogene. The CDR3 totals 16 residues.

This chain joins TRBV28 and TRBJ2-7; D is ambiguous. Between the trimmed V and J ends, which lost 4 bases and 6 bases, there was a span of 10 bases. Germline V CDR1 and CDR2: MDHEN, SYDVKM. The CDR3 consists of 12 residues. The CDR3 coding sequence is TGTGCCAGCAGTTCCCCGACAACCGAGCAGTACTTC. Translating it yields CASSSPTTEQYF.

CDR3 in DNA: TGTGCCAGCACCCCTTTCGGGGTTGCAAATCAGCCCCAGCATTTT. It specifies CASTPFGVANQPQHF. V usage is TRBV28 and J usage is TRBJ1-5, with D unclear. Germline CDR1 reads MDHEN; CDR2 reads SYDVKM. This CDR3 has 15 residues. Trimming took off 7 bases at V and 4 bases at J, with 17 bases between the two ends.

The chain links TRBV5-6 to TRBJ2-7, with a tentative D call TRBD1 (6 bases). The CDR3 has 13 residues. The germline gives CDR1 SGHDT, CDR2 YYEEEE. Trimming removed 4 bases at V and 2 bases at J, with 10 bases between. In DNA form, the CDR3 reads TGTGCCAGCAGCAGAAACAGGGCCTACGAGCAGTACTTC. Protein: CASSRNRAYEQYF.

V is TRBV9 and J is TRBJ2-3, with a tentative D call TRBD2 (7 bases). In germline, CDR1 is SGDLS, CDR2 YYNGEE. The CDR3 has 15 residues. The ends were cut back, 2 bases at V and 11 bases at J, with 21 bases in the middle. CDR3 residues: CASSVRDLGGERQYF. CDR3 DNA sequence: TGTGCCAGCAGCGTCCGGGACTTAGGGGGGGAGAGGCAGTATTTT.

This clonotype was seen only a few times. CDR3 coding DNA: TGCAGCGTTTCCGGGACAGGGCGCTACGAGCAGTACTTC. Protein sequence: CSVSGTGRYEQYF. The chain has TRBV29-1 and TRBJ2-7; 9 bases align to TRBD1. The CDR3 has 13 amino acids. Trimming took 5 bases from V and 3 from J; bases not matched to a gene: 5. Germline CDR1 and CDR2: SQVTM and ANQGSEA.

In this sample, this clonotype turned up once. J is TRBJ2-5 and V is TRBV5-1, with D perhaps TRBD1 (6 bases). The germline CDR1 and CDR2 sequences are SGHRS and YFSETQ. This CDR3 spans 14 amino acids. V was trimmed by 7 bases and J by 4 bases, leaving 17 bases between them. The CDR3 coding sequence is TGCGCCAGCGGCCCGCAGGACAGTGGAGAGACCCAGTACTTC. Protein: CASGPQDSGETQYF.

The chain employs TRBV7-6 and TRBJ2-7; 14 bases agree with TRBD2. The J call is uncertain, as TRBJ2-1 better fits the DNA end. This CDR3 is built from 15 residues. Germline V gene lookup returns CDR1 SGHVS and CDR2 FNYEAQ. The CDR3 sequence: CASSPTTSGRDEQFF. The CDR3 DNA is TGTGCCAGCAGCCCTACGACTAGCGGGAGGGATGAGCAGTTCTTC.

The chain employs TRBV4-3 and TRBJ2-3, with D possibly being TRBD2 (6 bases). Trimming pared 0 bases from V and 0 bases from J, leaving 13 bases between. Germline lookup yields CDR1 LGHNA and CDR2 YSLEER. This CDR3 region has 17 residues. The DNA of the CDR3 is TGCGCCAGCAGCCAAGATTTACGGGGGTCTAGCACAGATACGCAGTATTTT. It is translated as CASSQDLRGSSTDTQYF.

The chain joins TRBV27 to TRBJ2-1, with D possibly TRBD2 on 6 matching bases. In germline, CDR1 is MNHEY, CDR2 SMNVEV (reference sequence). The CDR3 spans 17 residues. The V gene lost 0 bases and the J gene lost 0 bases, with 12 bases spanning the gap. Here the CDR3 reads CASSLSASESSYNEQFF. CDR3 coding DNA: TGTGCCAGCAGTTTATCTGCTAGCGAGAGCTCCTACAATGAGCAGTTCTTC.